This TCR beta chain stems from a study of cytomegalovirus exposure and HLA in healthy donors. Regarding this clone: The antigen is undetermined.

Findings and limits, study-wide: TCR beta V segments were, for the most part, productive about 87% or about 30% of the time in an earlier analysis. Because they were indistinguishable, some V segments, including TRBV6-2 and TRBV6-3, were excluded. Follow-up analysis seemed to connect common viral pathogens with several of the most significant clusters identified. In a later analysis, most CMV-associated TCR beta chains appeared HLA-restricted.

Germline CDR1 and CDR2: MNHEY and SVGAGI. V was trimmed by 4 bases and J by 10 bases, leaving 13 bases between them. The CDR3 totals 12 residues. PCR was performed using 60 Vbeta and 13 Jbeta primers. Repertoires were generated with immunoSEQ multiplex PCR, while TCRdb's copy carries only in-frame clones and drops some. Of approximately 190,000 clones listed, approximately 80% are singletons. The chain carries TRBV6-5 and TRBJ1-1; D unresolved. The clonotype originates from a young woman in good health and CMV-seropositive. Sequencing was performed on PBMCs. The CDR3 protein is CASSSVGVRAFF. The CDR3 nucleotides read TGTGCCAGCAGTTCCGTCGGTGTGAGAGCTTTCTTT.